This TCR beta chain originates from a study of T cells in Graves' hyperthyroidism and ophthalmopathy. Study results and limitations: The model forecast ophthalmopathy, anticipating it by a median approximately 7 months before onset.

Inclusion characteristics of ophthalmopathy patients comprised a Clinical Activity Score of at least 3, a NOSPECS grade of at least 4, and duration under 3 months. Uncontrolled infections, other autoimmune diseases, pregnancy or lactation led to exclusion of patients. Around 10 ml fresh peripheral blood yielded the PBMCs. This clonotype was seen repeatedly, ten times or more. Antigen unknown. RNA transcripts served as the template for amplifying TCR beta CDR3 regions. A set of HTBI primers served as the primers for a first-round RT-PCR of the TCR CDR3. Using its own MiXCR run on the multiplex PCR reads, TCRdb lists one record per CDR3 protein. The sample lists about 500,000 distinct CDR3 sequences; around 16% were seen once. The sequence came from a woman aged 25 to 39 with Graves' ophthalmopathy. Material: blood.

The CDR3 is CSALSGLAGEPQYF. Written as DNA, the CDR3 is TGCAGTGCTCTGAGCGGACTAGCGGGAGAACCGCAGTATTTT. The rearrangement links TRBV20-1 to TRBJ2-3; 13 bases map to TRBD2. The length of the CDR3 is 14 residues. Looked up from germline, CDR1 is DFQATT and CDR2 is SNEGSKA (reference sequence). Losses at the gene ends were 5 bases for V and 10 bases for J; bases not matched to a gene: 9.